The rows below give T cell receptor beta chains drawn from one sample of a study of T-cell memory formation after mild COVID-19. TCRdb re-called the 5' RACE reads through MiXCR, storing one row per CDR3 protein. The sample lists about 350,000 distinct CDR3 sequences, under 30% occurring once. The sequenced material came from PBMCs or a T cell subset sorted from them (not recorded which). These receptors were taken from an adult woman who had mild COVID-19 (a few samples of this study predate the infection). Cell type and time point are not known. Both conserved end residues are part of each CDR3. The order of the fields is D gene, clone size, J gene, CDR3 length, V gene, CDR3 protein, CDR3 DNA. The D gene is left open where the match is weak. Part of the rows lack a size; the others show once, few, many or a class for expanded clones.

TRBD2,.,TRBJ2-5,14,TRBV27,CASSRMMGGETQYF,TGTGCCAGCAGTCGGATGATGGGGGGGGAGACCCAGTACTTC
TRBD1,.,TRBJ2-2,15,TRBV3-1,CASRRSGGTTGELFF,TGTGCCAGCCGACGCTCAGGGGGCACCACCGGGGAGCTGTTTTTT
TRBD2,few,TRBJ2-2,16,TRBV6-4,CASSATSDANTGELFF,TGTGCCAGCAGTGCTACTAGCGATGCGAACACCGGGGAGCTGTTTTTT
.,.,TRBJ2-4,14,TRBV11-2,CASSPTRGFDIQYF,TGTGCCAGCAGCCCCACGAGAGGCTTCGACATTCAGTACTTC
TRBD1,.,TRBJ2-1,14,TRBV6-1,CASSVSGTEAEQFF,TGTGCCAGCAGTGTGTCCGGGACAGAGGCTGAGCAGTTCTTC
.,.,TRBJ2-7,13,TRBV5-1,CASAEGGTYEQYF,TGCGCCAGCGCCGAAGGGGGGACCTACGAGCAGTACTTC
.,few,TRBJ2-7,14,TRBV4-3,CASSPRQDWKEQYF,TGCGCCAGCAGCCCCCGACAGGATTGGAAGGAGCAGTACTTC
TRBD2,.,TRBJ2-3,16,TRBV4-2,CASSLRTSDSTDTQYF,TGTGCCAGCAGCCTTCGGACTAGCGATAGCACAGATACGCAGTATTTT
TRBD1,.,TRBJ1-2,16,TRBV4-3,CASSQDLRQGFGGYTF,TGCGCCAGCAGCCAAGATCTGAGACAGGGGTTTGGTGGCTACACCTTC
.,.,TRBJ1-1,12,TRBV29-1,CSVAWGDTEAFF,TGCAGCGTTGCGTGGGGAGACACTGAAGCTTTCTTT
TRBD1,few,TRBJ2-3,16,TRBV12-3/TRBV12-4,CASRAIRGLGTDTQYF,TGTGCCAGCAGAGCTATCAGGGGGCTCGGCACAGATACGCAGTATTTT
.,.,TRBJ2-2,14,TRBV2,CASSDRPNTGELFF,TGTGCCAGCAGTGATAGGCCGAACACCGGGGAGCTGTTTTTT
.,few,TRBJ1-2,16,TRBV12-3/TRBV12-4,CASSPSLQANSYGYTF,TGTGCCAGCAGTCCCAGCTTACAGGCAAATTCGTATGGCTACACCTTC
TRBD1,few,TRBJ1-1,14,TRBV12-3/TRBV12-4,CASSGQGGNTEAFF,TGTGCCAGCAGTGGACAGGGTGGGAACACTGAAGCTTTCTTT
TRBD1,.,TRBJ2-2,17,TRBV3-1,CASSQDHRGPNTGELFF,TGTGCCAGCAGCCAAGATCATAGGGGGCCGAACACCGGGGAGCTGTTTTTT
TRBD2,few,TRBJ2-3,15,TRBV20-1,CSARDLSGGADTQYF,TGCAGTGCTAGAGATCTTAGCGGGGGGGCAGATACGCAGTATTTT
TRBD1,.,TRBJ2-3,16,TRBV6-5,CASSFTGGSEADTQYF,TGTGCCAGCAGTTTTACAGGGGGTTCAGAGGCAGATACGCAGTATTTT
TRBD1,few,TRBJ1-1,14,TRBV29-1,CSVGQGGGPTEAFF,TGCAGCGTTGGACAGGGTGGTGGTCCCACTGAAGCTTTCTTT
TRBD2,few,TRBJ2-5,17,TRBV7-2,CASSLRLAGVMEETQYF,TGTGCCAGCAGCCTTCGACTAGCGGGAGTTATGGAAGAGACCCAGTACTTC
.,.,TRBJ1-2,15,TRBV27,CASSLSAGGHYGYTF,TGTGCCAGCAGTTTATCAGCCGGGGGGCACTATGGCTACACCTTC
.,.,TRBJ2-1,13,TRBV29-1,CSVSGSSYNEQFF,TGCAGCGTTTCCGGTAGCTCCTACAATGAGCAGTTCTTC
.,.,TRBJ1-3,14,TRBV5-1,CASSSTGYGNTIYF,TGCGCCAGCAGCTCGACAGGTTACGGAAACACCATATATTTT
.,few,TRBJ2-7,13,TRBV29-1,CSVAPTNLDEQYF,TGCAGCGTCGCCCCCACCAATCTCGACGAGCAGTACTTC
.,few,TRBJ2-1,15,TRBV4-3,CASSRRPGGSREQFF,TGCGCCAGCAGTAGACGCCCAGGAGGTTCTCGCGAGCAGTTCTTC
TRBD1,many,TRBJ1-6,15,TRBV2,CASNQGGNLGSPLHF,TGTGCCAGCAACCAGGGGGGGAACCTAGGTTCACCCCTCCACTTT
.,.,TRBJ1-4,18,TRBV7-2,CASSYWVKGGHSGEKLFF,TGTGCCAGCAGCTATTGGGTCAAGGGAGGACATTCTGGTGAAAAACTGTTTTTT
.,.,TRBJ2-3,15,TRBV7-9,CASSLGVNPTDTQYF,TGTGCCAGCAGCTTAGGGGTCAACCCCACAGATACGCAGTATTTT
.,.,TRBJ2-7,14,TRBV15,CATSRDGKAYEQYF,TGTGCCACCAGCAGAGACGGAAAAGCCTACGAGCAGTACTTC
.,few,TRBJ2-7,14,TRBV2,CASSDEFRGHEQYF,TGTGCCAGCAGTGATGAGTTCAGGGGCCACGAGCAGTACTTC
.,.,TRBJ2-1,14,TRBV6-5,CASSLNTLNNEQFF,TGTGCCAGCAGTCTGAATACTTTGAACAATGAGCAGTTCTTC
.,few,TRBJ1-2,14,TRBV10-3,CAIRPDRTNYGYTF,TGTGCCATCCGGCCCGACAGGACGAACTATGGCTACACCTTC
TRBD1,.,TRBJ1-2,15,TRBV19,CASRGQGYAGYGYTF,TGTGCCAGTAGGGGACAGGGATACGCAGGCTATGGCTACACCTTC
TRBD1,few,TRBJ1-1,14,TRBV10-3,CAISAGGDGTEAFF,TGTGCCATCAGTGCAGGGGGCGATGGCACTGAAGCTTTCTTT
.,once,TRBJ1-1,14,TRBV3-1,CASSQAAFVTEAFF,TGTGCCAGCAGCCAAGCCGCGTTCGTCACTGAAGCTTTCTTT
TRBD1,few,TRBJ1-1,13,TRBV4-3,CASSQHDRDQAFF,TGCGCCAGCAGCCAGCATGACAGGGATCAAGCTTTCTTT
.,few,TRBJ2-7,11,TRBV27,CASTQGNEQYF,TGTGCCAGCACACAGGGAAACGAGCAGTACTTC
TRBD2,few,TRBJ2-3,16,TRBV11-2,CASSLGLAGRGDTQYF,TGTGCCAGCAGCCTGGGACTAGCGGGGAGAGGAGATACGCAGTATTTT
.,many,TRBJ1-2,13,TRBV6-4,CATRQPGGYGYTF,TGTGCCACCCGACAGCCCGGCGGCTATGGCTACACCTTC
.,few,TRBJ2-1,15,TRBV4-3,CASSQEDRNYNEQFF,TGCGCCAGCAGCCAAGAAGACAGAAACTACAATGAGCAGTTCTTC
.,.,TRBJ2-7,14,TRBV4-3,CASSQDLYVYEQYF,TGCGCCAGCAGCCAAGATTTATACGTCTACGAGCAGTACTTC
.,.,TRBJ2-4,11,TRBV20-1,CSARVWNIQYF,TGCAGTGCTAGAGTCTGGAACATTCAGTACTTC
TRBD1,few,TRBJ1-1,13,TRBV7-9,CASSLGQGDGAFF,TGTGCCAGCAGCTTAGGACAGGGTGACGGAGCTTTCTTT
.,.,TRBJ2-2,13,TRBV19,CASSGRINGELFF,TGTGCCAGTAGCGGTCGAATCAACGGGGAGCTGTTTTTT
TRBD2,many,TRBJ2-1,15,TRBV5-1,CASSAGTSGSNEQFF,TGCGCCAGCAGCGCGGGGACTAGCGGGAGTAATGAGCAGTTCTTC
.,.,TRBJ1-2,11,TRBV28,CASSYDIGYTF,TGTGCCAGCTCCTACGACATCGGCTACACCTTC
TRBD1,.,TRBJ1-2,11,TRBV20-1,CSADRGHGYTF,TGCAGCGCCGACAGGGGGCATGGCTACACCTTC
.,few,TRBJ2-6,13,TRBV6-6,CAMSPSGANVLTF,TGTGCCATGTCCCCGTCTGGGGCCAACGTCCTGACTTTC
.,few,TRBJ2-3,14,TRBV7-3,CASSLASGTDTQYF,TGTGCCAGCAGCTTAGCCTCAGGCACAGATACGCAGTATTTT
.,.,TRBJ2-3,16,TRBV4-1,CASSQGWTISTDTQYF,TGCGCCAGCAGCCAAGGGTGGACCATAAGCACAGATACGCAGTATTTT
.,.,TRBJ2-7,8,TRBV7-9,CASPPEYF,TGTGCCAGCCCCCCAGAATACTTC
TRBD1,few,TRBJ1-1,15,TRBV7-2,CASSLLGGGVGEAFF,TGTGCCAGCAGCTTACTCGGAGGGGGCGTTGGTGAAGCTTTCTTT
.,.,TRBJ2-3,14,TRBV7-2,CASSLVSPVDTQYF,TGTGCCAGCAGCTTAGTAAGCCCGGTAGATACGCAGTATTTT
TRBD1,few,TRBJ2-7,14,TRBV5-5,CASSLARDRGIQYF,TGTGCCAGCAGCTTGGCCAGGGACAGAGGCATACAGTACTTC
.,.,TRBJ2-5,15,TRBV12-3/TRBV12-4,CASSLGGGGQETQYF,TGTGCCAGCAGTTTAGGCGGAGGGGGCCAAGAGACCCAGTACTTC
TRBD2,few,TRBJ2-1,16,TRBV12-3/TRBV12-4,CASSPRGLAGGGEQFF,TGTGCCAGCAGTCCGAGGGGACTAGCGGGGGGTGGTGAGCAGTTCTTC
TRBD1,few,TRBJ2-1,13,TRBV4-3,CASSLNPGGEQFF,TGCGCCAGCAGCCTAAACCCAGGGGGTGAGCAGTTCTTC
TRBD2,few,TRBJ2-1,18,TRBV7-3,CASSSLPPIAGGGNEQFF,TGTGCCAGCAGCTCTTTACCCCCCATCGCGGGAGGGGGGAATGAGCAGTTCTTC
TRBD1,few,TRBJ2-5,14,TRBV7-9,CASSHRDREETQYF,TGTGCCAGCAGCCACCGGGACAGGGAAGAGACCCAGTACTTC
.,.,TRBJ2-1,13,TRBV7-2,CASRRPSYNEQFF,TGTGCCAGCAGACGACCCTCCTACAATGAGCAGTTCTTC